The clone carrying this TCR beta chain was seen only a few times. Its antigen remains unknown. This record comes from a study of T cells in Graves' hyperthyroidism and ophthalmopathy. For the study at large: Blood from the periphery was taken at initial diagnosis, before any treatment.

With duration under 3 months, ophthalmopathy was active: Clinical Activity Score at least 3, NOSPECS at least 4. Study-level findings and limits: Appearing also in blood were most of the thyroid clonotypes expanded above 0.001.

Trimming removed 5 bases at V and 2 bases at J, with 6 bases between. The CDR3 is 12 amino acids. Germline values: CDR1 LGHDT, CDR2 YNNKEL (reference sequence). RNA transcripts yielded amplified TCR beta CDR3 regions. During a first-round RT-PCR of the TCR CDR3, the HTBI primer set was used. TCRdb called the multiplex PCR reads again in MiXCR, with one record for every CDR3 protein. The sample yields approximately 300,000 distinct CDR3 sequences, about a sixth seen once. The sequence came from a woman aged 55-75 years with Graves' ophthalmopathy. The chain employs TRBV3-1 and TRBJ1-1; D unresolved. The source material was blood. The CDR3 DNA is TGTGCCAGCAGCTTCATTAACACTGAAGCTTTCTTT. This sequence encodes CASSFINTEAFF.